The 8 T cell receptor beta chains below all came from one sample that was sequenced in a study of T-cell reconstitution after alpha-beta-depleted transplantation in children. Preparing the TCRbeta library involved the use of unique molecular identifiers. TCRdb re-analysed the PCR reads in MiXCR, keeping a single row per CDR3 protein. The sample contains about 980,000 distinct CDR3 sequences, roughly 29% of which appear only once. The starting material was PBMCs, mostly from graft donor cells, obtained 360 days after TCRalphabeta/CD19-depleted stem cell transplant. The origin of the receptors is a boy under three years old who had a stem cell transplant for SCID, so the T cells may come from the graft donor.

The genes are TRBV6-5 and TRBJ1-3, with 8 bases matching TRBD1. This CDR3 comprises 17 residues. Per the germline V gene, CDR1 is MNHEY and CDR2 is SVGAGI. V lost 2 bases and J lost 4; bases outside the gene matches: 10. The CDR3 DNA reads TGTGCCAGCAGTTACCCCCGACAGGGGTATACCGGAAACACCATATATTTT. This codes for CASSYPRQGYTGNTIYF.

V is TRBV5-1 and J is TRBJ1-4; 9 bases map to TRBD1. This CDR3 is built from 16 residues. V dropped 0 bases and J dropped 5; count of bases not matched to a gene: 5. Germline V CDR1 and CDR2: SGHRS, YFSETQ. Here the CDR3 reads CASSLEGQGKNEKLFF. The CDR3 bases are TGCGCCAGCAGCTTGGAGGGACAGGGAAAAAATGAAAAACTGTTTTTT.

This chain links TRBV5-1 with TRBJ2-7, with TRBD2 as a possible D gene (5 bases). Germline V gene sequence: CDR1 SGHRS, CDR2 YFSETQ. The CDR3 consists of 15 residues. Trimming stripped 0 bases from V and 2 bases from J, with 12 bases between. CDR3 amino acids: CASSLGSGFAYEQYF. In DNA, the CDR3 is TGCGCCAGCAGCTTGGGTTCGGGATTCGCCTACGAGCAGTACTTC.

The V call is TRBV19, the J call TRBJ1-1; no definite D call. This CDR3 contains 13 residues. Looked up from germline, CDR1 is LNHDA and CDR2 is SQIVND (reference sequence). Trimming stripped 3 bases from V and 1 base from J, with 6 bases between. CDR3 loop: CASSIRPNTEAFF. The CDR3, as DNA: TGTGCCAGTAGTATTCGGCCGAACACTGAAGCTTTCTTT.

The chain recombines TRBV2 with TRBJ2-7; no definite D call. CDR3 length equals 13 residues. The germline gives CDR1 SNHLY, CDR2 FYNNEI. The germline V and J ends were trimmed by 7 bases and 3 bases, with 13 bases remaining between them. The CDR3 is CASIGFEDYEQYF. The DNA for the CDR3 is TGTGCCAGCATTGGCTTCGAAGACTACGAGCAGTACTTC.

The chain links TRBV3-1 to TRBJ2-4; D is perhaps TRBD1 or TRBD2 (5 bases each). Trimming stripped 3 bases from V and 12 bases from J, with 21 bases between. The germline V gene encodes CDR1 LGHDT and CDR2 YNNKEL (reference sequence). The CDR3 is 15 residues long. CDR3 sequence reads: CASSHSQSPVRGQYF. The CDR3 DNA follows: TGTGCCAGCAGCCACAGCCAGAGCCCCGTGAGGGGTCAGTACTTC.

There are a few counts of this clonotype. CDR3 DNA: TGTGCCAGCAGTTACGACCCACGAGGGGAGCAGTACTTC. Its translation is CASSYDPRGEQYF. The V and J genes are TRBV6-5 and TRBJ2-7, with D tentatively TRBD2 (5 bases). In germline, CDR1 is MNHEY, CDR2 SVGAGI. This CDR3 comprises 13 residues. Trimming cost V 2 bases and J 7 bases, with 12 bases left between them.

This chain joins TRBV12-3 or TRBV12-4 and TRBJ1-2; 9 bases are a match to TRBD1. Trimming cost V 5 bases and J 4 bases; bases outside gene matches: 5. This CDR3 contains 14 residues. DNA for the CDR3: TGTGCCAGCAGTAACAGGGGGCCTGGCTATGGCTACACCTTC. Residues: CASSNRGPGYGYTF.